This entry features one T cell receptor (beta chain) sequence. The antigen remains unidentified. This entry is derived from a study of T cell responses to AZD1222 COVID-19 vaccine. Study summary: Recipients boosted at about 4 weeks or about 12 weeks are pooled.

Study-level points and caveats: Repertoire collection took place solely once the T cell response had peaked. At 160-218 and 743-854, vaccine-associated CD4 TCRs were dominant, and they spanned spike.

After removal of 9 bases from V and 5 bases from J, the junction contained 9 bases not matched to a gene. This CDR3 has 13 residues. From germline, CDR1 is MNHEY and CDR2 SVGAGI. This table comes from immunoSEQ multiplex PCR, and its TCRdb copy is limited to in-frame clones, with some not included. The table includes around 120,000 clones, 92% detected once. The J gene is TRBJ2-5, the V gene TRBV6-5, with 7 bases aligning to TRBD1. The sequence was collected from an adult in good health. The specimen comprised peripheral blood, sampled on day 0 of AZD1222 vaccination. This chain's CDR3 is CASRTGRAETQYF. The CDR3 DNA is TGTGCCAGTAGGACAGGCCGAGCGGAGACCCAGTACTTC.